The 16 T cell receptor beta chains listed next were all sequenced from one sample in a study of blood T cell repertoires in COVID-19 (TCRdb year 2020). The library was built by means of the immunoSEQ multiplex PCR assay. TCRdb's version of the immuneACCESS table is confined to in-frame rearrangements and falls short of the full clone set. An unresolved V gene accounts for under half of the shortfall where checked; the remainder is of unknown origin. The sample yields just over 150,000 clones; about 93% were counted once. Of the sample, 4.6% falls within the top ten clones. The sequencing sample was made of peripheral blood. These receptors all stem from a woman aged 45-65 years with acute or convalescent COVID-19.

V usage is TRBV11-2 and J usage is TRBJ1-1; D unresolved. V was cut by 1 base and J by 8 bases, with 8 bases left in between. The germline V gene encodes CDR1 SGHAT and CDR2 FQNNGV. The CDR3 extends over 12 amino acids. CDR3 nucleotides: TGTGCCAGCAGCTTAGGAGTAAACGAAGCTTTCTTT. Translating it yields CASSLGVNEAFF.

This chain uses TRBV12-5 with TRBJ1-2; possibly TRBD1 for D (6 bases). Trimming took 4 bases from V and 2 from J, leaving 11 bases between them. The CDR3 runs 14 residues. The germline V gene has CDR1 LGHNT and CDR2 FRNRAP. This chain's CDR3 is CASGSTGENYGYTF. The CDR3 coding sequence is TGTGCTAGTGGTTCGACAGGCGAAAACTATGGCTACACCTTC.

The chain is built from TRBV7-9 and TRBJ1-1; 8 bases fit TRBD1. The CDR3 covers 15 residues. Looked up from germline, CDR1 is SEHNR and CDR2 is FQNEAQ (reference sequence). V was pared by 5 bases and J by 5 bases, with 10 bases of the junction left unmatched. Here the CDR3 reads CASSVVEQGDTEAFF. Written as DNA, the CDR3 is TGTGCCAGCAGCGTGGTTGAACAGGGGGATACTGAAGCTTTCTTT.

The gene calls are TRBV7-2 and TRBJ2-3, with 9 nucleotides matching TRBD2. This CDR3 contains 15 residues. After removal of 5 bases from V and 8 bases from J, the junction contained 11 bases not matched to a gene. CDR1 and CDR2 from the germline V gene are SGHTA and FQGNSA. The CDR3 sequence is CASSPNRVAGVTQYF. CDR3 DNA: TGTGCCAGCAGCCCAAACCGGGTAGCGGGAGTTACGCAGTATTTT.

CDR3 residues: CASSTGQPGNTIYF. In nucleotides, the CDR3 is TGTGCCAGCAGTACCGGACAGCCTGGAAACACCATATATTTT. The chain recombines TRBV28 with TRBJ1-3, with D maybe TRBD1 (6 bases). The CDR3 has 14 residues. Germline CDR1 MDHEN, CDR2 SYDVKM. The V end lost 5 bases, the J end lost 2 bases, and 10 bases lay between the germline ends.

The chain links TRBV19 to TRBJ1-5; D remains unclear. CDR3 size: 14 residues. V lost 3 bases and J lost 3, with 9 bases in between. The germline gives CDR1 LNHDA, CDR2 SQIVND (reference sequence). In DNA, the CDR3 is TGTGCCAGTAGTATTGGCCATGACAATCAGCCCCAGCATTTT. This codes for CASSIGHDNQPQHF. Combining the CDR3 with reference TRBV19 and TRBJ1-5 gives the whole variable domain DGGITQSPKYLFRKEGQNVTLSCEQNLNHDAMYWYRQDPGQGLRLIYYSQIVNDFQKGDIAEGYSVSREKKESFPLTVTSAQKNPTAFYLCASSIGHDNQPQHFGDGTRLSIL.

The gene calls are TRBV27 and TRBJ1-6, with 10 bases fitting TRBD1. Trimming removed 3 bases from V and 9 bases from J; junction bases left unmatched: 5. From germline, CDR1 is MNHEY and CDR2 SMNVEV (reference sequence). The CDR3 is 15 residues long. As DNA, the CDR3 is TGTGCCAGCAGTTTCTCGGGGGACAGGGGTTCACCCCTCCACTTT. This gives the protein CASSFSGDRGSPLHF.

In its sample, this clone was seen once. The chain uses TRBV27 and TRBJ2-5; TRBD1 matches at 10 bases. The J segment lost 5 bases and the V segment lost 5 bases, leaving 8 bases of the junction unmatched. In germline, CDR1 is MNHEY, CDR2 SMNVEV (reference sequence). This CDR3 contains 15 residues. The CDR3: CASSRAGTGVETQYF. The CDR3 DNA is TGTGCCAGCAGTCGTGCCGGGACAGGGGTCGAGACCCAGTACTTC.

The chain is built from TRBV19 and TRBJ2-1; D is ambiguous. Per germline, CDR1 LNHDA and CDR2 SQIVND (reference sequence). V was trimmed by 0 bases and J by 2 bases, leaving 11 bases between them. This CDR3 contains 16 residues. CDR3 sequence: CASSIEFPITYNEQFF. CDR3 sequence (DNA): TGTGCCAGTAGTATAGAATTCCCTATTACCTACAATGAGCAGTTCTTC.

The chain uses TRBV5-4 and TRBJ1-2; TRBD1 is a possible D gene (5 bases). Between the trimmed V and J ends, which lost 4 bases and 6 bases, there was a span of 10 bases. Per the germline V gene, CDR1 is SGHNT and CDR2 is YYREEE (reference sequence). This CDR3 contains 12 residues. CDR3 sequence: CASSADKDGYTF. The CDR3 DNA reads TGTGCCAGCAGCGCGGACAAGGATGGCTACACCTTC.

This chain joins TRBV18 and TRBJ2-7; perhaps TRBD2 as D (6 bases). The CDR3 runs to 15 residues. The germline CDR1 and CDR2 sequences are KGHSH and LQKENI. Trimming left V 6 bases short and J 3 bases short, with 18 bases between. CDR3: CASSQTRGRFYEQYF. Here the CDR3 DNA reads TGTGCCAGCTCTCAGACTAGGGGTCGGTTCTACGAGCAGTACTTC. Drawing the rest from reference TRBV18 and TRBJ2-7, the complete variable domain is NAGVMQNPRHLVRRRGQEARLRCSPMKGHSHVYWYRQLPEEGLKFMVYLQKENIIDESGMPKERFSAEFPKEGPSILRIQQVVRGDSAAYFCASSQTRGRFYEQYFGPGTRLTVT.

The gene calls are TRBV11-3 and TRBJ2-1; TRBD2 matches 8 bases. Germline CDR1 and CDR2: SGHNT and YENEEA. Germline trimming cut 0 bases from V and 4 bases from J; bases unmatched to any gene: 14. CDR3 length equals 19 residues. In nucleotides, the CDR3 is TGTGCCAGCAGCTTAGATAAATGGGGACTAGGGTCCTCTTACAATGAGCAGTTCTTC. Protein product: CASSLDKWGLGSSYNEQFF.

The chain recombines TRBV30 with TRBJ2-7; D remains ambiguous. The ends were cut back, 3 bases at V and 2 bases at J, with 14 bases in the middle. The CDR3 is 14 amino acids. Germline-derived CDR1 and CDR2 are GTSNPN and SVGIG (reference sequence). CDR3 sequence reads: CAWSTPLVAYEQYF. CDR3 nucleotide sequence: TGTGCCTGGAGCACCCCCCTAGTCGCCTACGAGCAGTACTTC.

V and J are TRBV27 and TRBJ2-7; 7 positions match TRBD2. Losses at the gene ends were 2 bases for V and 5 bases for J; bases not matched to a gene: 6. This CDR3 comprises 14 residues. Germline CDR1 MNHEY, CDR2 SMNVEV (reference sequence). CDR3 in DNA: TGTGCCAGCAGTTTAACTAGCGACCGAGACGAGCAGTACTTC. Translation gives CASSLTSDRDEQYF.

This chain joins TRBV4-1 and TRBJ2-3, with TRBD2 matching 7 bases. V dropped 4 bases and J dropped 0; count of bases not matched to a gene: 10. The CDR3 covers 17 residues. In germline, CDR1 is MGHRA, CDR2 YSYEKL. CDR3 sequence (DNA): TGCGCCAGCAGCCTCCTCGGGGGGTTAGCTAGCACAGATACGCAGTATTTT. Protein sequence: CASSLLGGLASTDTQYF.

This clone was seen a handful of times. CDR3 region: CASTNSGAEQYF. CDR3 DNA sequence: TGCGCCAGCACTAATTCGGGAGCCGAGCAGTACTTC. V gene TRBV10-2 combines with J gene TRBJ2-7; weak D call: TRBD2 (6 bases). The CDR3 length is 12 residues. The germline gives CDR1 WSHSY, CDR2 SAAADI. V lost 7 bases to trimming and J lost 6 bases, with 13 bases between them.